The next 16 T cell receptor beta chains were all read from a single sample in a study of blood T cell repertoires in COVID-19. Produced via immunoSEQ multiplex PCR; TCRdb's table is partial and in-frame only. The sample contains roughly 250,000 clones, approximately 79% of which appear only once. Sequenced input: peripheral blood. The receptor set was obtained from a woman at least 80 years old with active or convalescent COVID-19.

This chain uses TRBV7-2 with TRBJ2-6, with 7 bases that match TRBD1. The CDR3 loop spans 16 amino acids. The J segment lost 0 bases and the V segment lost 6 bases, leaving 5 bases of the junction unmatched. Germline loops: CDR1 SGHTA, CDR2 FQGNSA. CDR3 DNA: TGTGCCAGCAGTCGGACAGGAACCTCTGGGGCCAACGTCCTGACTTTC. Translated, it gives CASSRTGTSGANVLTF.

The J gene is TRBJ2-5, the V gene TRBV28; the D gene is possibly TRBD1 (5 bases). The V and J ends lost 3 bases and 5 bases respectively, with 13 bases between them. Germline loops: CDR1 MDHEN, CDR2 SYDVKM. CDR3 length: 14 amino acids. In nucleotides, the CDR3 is TGTGCCAGCAGTTTTCTACAGGACGGGGAGACCCAGTACTTC. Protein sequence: CASSFLQDGETQYF.

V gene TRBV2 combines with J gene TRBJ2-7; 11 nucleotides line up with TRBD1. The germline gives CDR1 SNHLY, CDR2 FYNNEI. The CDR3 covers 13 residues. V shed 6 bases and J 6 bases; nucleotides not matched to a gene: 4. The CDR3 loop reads CASRPGTGGEQYF. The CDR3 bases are TGTGCCAGCAGGCCGGGGACAGGGGGCGAGCAGTACTTC. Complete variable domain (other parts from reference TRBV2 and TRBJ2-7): EPEVTQTPSHQVTQMGQEVILRCVPISNHLYFYWYRQILGQKVEFLVSFYNNEISEKSEIFDDQFSVERPDGSNFTLKIRSTKLEDSAMYFCASRPGTGGEQYFGPGTRLTVT.

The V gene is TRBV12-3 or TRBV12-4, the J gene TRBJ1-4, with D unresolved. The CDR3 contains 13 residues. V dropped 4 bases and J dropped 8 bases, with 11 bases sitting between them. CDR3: CASSSGISEKLFF. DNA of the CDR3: TGTGCCAGCAGTTCCGGGATTAGCGAAAAACTGTTTTTT.

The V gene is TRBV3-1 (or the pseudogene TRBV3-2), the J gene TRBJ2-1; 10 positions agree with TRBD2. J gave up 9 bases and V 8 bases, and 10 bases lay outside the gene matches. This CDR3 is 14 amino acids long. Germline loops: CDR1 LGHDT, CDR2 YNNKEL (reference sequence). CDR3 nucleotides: TGTGCCAGCGGTCTAGCGGGAGTGGGGGGTGAGCAGTTCTTC. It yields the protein CASGLAGVGGEQFF.

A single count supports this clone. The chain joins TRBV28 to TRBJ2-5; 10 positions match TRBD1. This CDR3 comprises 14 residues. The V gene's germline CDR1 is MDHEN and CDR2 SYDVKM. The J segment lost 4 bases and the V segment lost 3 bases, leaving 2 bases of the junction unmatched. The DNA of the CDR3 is TGTGCCAGCAGTTTCCGGGACAGGGGAGAGACCCAGTACTTC. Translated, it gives CASSFRDRGETQYF. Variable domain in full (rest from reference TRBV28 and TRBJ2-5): DVKVTQSSRYLVKRTGEKVFLECVQDMDHENMFWYRQDPGLGLRLIYFSYDVKMKEKGDIPEGYSVSREKKERFSLILESASTNQTSMYLCASSFRDRGETQYFGPGTRLLVL.

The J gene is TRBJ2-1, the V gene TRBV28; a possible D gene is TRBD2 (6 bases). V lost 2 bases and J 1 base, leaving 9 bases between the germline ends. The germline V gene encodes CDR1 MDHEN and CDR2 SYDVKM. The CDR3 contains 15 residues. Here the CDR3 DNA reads TGTGCCAGCAGTTTAGGAGGAGGGTCCTACAATGAGCAGTTCTTC. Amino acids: CASSLGGGSYNEQFF.

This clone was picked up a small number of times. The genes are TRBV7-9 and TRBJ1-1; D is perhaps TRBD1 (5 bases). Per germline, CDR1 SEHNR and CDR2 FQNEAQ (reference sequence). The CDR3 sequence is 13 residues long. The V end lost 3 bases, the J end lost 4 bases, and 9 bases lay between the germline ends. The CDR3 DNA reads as TGTGCCAGCAGCTTGGGGCAGCTCACTGAAGCTTTCTTT. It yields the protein CASSLGQLTEAFF.

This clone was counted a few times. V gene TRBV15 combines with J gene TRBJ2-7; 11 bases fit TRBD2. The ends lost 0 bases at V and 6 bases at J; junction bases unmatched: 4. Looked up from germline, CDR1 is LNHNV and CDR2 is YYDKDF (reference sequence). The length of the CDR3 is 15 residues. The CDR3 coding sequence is TGTGCCACCAGCAGAGATCGACTAGCGGGACGCGAGCAGTACTTC. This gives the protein CATSRDRLAGREQYF.

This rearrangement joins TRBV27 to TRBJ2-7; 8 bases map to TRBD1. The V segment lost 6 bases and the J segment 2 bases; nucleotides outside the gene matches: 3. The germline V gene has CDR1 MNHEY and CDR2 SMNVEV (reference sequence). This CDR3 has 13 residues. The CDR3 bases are TGTGCCAGCAGCCCGACAGGGGCCTACGAGCAGTACTTC. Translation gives CASSPTGAYEQYF.

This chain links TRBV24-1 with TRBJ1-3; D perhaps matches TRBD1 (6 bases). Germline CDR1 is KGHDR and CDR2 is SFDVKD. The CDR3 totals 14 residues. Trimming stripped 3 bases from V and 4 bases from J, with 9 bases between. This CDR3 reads CATSDGTLGNTIYF. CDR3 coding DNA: TGTGCCACCAGTGATGGGACACTCGGAAACACCATATATTTT.

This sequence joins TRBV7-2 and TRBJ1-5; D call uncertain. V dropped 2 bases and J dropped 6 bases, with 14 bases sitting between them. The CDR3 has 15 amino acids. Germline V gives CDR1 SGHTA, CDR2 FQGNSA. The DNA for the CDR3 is TGTGCCAGCAGCTTAAGTCATGATCGAGGTCAGCCCCAGCATTTT. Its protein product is CASSLSHDRGQPQHF.

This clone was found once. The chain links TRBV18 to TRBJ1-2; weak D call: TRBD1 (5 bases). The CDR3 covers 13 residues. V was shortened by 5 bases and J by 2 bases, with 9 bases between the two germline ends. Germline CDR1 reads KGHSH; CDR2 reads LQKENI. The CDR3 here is CASSGASNYGYTF. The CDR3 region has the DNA TGTGCCAGCTCAGGGGCCAGCAACTATGGCTACACCTTC. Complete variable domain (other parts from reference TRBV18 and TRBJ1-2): NAGVMQNPRHLVRRRGQEARLRCSPMKGHSHVYWYRQLPEEGLKFMVYLQKENIIDESGMPKERFSAEFPKEGPSILRIQQVVRGDSAAYFCASSGASNYGYTFGSGTRLTVV.

CDR3 sequence (DNA): TGTGCCAGCAGTGAATTCGCAGGGCAGGGGGTCCGCTACACCTTC. Its translation is CASSEFAGQGVRYTF. The rearrangement uses TRBV6-1 and TRBJ1-2; 7 nucleotides align to TRBD1. Germline V gene sequence: CDR1 MNHNS, CDR2 SASEGT. With 2 bases clipped from V and 9 bases from J, the junction kept 12 bases outside the gene matches. This CDR3 region has 15 residues.

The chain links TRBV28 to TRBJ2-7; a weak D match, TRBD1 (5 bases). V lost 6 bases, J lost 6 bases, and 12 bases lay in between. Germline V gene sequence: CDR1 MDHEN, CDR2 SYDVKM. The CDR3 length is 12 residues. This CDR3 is CASRPGPGEQYF. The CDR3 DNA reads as TGTGCCAGCAGACCAGGGCCCGGCGAGCAGTACTTC. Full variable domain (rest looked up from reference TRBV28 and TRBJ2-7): DVKVTQSSRYLVKRTGEKVFLECVQDMDHENMFWYRQDPGLGLRLIYFSYDVKMKEKGDIPEGYSVSREKKERFSLILESASTNQTSMYLCASRPGPGEQYFGPGTRLTVT.

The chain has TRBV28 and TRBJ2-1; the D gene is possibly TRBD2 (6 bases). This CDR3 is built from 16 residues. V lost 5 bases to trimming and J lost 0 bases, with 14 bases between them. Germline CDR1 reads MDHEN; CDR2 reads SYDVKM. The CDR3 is CASSLGGASSYNEQFF. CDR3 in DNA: TGTGCCAGCAGTCTGGGCGGGGCGAGCTCCTACAATGAGCAGTTCTTC.